This T cell receptor (beta chain) was documented in a study of patients and donors after allogeneic stem cell transplantation. V was clipped by 2 bases and J by 8 bases, with 15 bases between them. From germline, CDR1 is MDHEN and CDR2 SYDVKM. The CDR3 extends over 14 amino acids. TCRdb independently ran MiXCR on the RT-PCR reads; one entry per CDR3 protein. The sample gives about 89,000 distinct CDR3 sequences, around 49% of which show up once; under 70% is in the top ten. This clonotype was sampled from a human donor who was either an allogeneic HSCT recipient or a stem cell or donor lymphocyte infusion donor (not recorded which). It is not recorded whose cells these are; they may come from a transplant donor. The chain carries TRBV28 and TRBJ1-2; D remains ambiguous. The sequencing input was blood, either unsorted or a sorted T cell fraction (not recorded which). DNA for the CDR3: TGTGCCAGCAGTTTACCCCAGGCTTGGGAAGGCTACACCTTC. Encoded protein: CASSLPQAWEGYTF.